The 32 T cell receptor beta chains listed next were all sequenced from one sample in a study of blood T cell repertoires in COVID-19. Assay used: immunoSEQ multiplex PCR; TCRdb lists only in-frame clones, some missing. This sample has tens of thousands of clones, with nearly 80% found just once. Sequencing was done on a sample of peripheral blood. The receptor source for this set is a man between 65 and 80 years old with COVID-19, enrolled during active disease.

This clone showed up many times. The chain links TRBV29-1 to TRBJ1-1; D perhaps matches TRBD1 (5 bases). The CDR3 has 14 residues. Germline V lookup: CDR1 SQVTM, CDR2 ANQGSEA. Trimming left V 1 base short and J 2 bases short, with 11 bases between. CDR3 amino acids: CSVEGGGINTEAFF. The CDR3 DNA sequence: TGCAGCGTTGAAGGCGGGGGAATAAACACTGAAGCTTTCTTT.

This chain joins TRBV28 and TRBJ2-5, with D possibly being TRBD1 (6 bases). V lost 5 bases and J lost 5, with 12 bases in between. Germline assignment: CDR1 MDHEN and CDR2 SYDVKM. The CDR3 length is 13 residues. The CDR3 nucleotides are TGTGCCAGCAGTAAGGCAGGGGTGGAGACCCAGTACTTC. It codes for CASSKAGVETQYF. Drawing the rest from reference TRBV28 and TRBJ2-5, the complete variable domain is DVKVTQSSRYLVKRTGEKVFLECVQDMDHENMFWYRQDPGLGLRLIYFSYDVKMKEKGDIPEGYSVSREKKERFSLILESASTNQTSMYLCASSKAGVETQYFGPGTRLLVL.

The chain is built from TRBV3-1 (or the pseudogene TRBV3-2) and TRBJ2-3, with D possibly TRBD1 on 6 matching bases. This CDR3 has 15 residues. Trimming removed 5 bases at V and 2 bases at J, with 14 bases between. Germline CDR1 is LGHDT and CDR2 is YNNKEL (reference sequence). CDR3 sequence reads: CASSFRQDITDTQYF. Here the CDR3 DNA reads TGTGCCAGCAGCTTTAGACAGGATATCACAGATACGCAGTATTTT.

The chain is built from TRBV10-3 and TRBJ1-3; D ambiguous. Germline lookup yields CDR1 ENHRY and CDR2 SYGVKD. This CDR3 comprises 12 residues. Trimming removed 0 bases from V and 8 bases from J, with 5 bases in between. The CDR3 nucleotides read TGTGCCATCAGTGAGTCCGGGGACACCATATATTTT. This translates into CAISESGDTIYF.

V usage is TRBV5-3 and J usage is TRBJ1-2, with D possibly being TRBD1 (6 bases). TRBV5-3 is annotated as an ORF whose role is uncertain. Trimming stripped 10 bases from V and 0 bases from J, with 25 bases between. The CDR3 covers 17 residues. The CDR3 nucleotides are TGTGCCCGGATAGATCAGGACAGAGGGAGCTCTAACTATGGCTACACCTTC. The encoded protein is CARIDQDRGSSNYGYTF.

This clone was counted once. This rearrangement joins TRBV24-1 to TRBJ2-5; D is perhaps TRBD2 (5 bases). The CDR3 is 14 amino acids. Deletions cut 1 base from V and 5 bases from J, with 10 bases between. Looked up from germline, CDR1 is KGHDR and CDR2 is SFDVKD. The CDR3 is CATSDLQGGETQYF. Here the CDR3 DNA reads TGTGCCACCAGTGATTTACAAGGAGGCGAGACCCAGTACTTC.

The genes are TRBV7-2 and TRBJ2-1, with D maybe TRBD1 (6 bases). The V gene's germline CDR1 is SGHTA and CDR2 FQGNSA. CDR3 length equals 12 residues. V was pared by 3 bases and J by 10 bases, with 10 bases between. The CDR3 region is CASSFPRGEQFF. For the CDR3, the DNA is TGTGCCAGCAGCTTCCCCAGGGGCGAGCAGTTCTTC.

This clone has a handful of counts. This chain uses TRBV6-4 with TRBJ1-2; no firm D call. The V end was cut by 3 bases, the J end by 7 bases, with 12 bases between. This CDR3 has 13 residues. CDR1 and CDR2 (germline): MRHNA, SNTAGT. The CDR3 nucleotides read TGTGCCAGCAGTGAGGGGAGAGGGAGTGGCTACACCTTC. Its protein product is CASSEGRGSGYTF.

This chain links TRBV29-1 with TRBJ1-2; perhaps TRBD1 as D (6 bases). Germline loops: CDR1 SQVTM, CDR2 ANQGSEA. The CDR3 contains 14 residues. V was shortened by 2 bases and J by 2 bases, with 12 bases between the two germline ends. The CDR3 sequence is CSVEKGERNYGYTF. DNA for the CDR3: TGCAGCGTTGAAAAGGGGGAACGAAACTATGGCTACACCTTC.

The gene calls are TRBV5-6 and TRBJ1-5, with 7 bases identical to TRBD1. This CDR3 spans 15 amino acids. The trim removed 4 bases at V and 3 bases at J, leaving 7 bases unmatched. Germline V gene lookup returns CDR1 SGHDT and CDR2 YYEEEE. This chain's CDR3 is CASSPSDRYNQPQHF. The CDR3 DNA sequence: TGTGCCAGCAGCCCCTCGGACAGGTACAATCAGCCCCAGCATTTT. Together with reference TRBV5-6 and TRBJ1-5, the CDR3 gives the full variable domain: DAGVTQSPTHLIKTRGQQVTLRCSPKSGHDTVSWYQQALGQGPQFIFQYYEEEERQRGNFPDRFSGHQFPNYSSELNVNALLLGDSALYLCASSPSDRYNQPQHFGDGTRLSIL.

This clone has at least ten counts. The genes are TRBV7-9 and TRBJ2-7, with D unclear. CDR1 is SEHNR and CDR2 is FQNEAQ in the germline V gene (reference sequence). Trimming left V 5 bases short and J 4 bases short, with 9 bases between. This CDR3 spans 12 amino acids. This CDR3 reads CASSPTQYEQYF. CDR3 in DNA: TGTGCCAGCAGCCCAACACAATACGAGCAGTACTTC.

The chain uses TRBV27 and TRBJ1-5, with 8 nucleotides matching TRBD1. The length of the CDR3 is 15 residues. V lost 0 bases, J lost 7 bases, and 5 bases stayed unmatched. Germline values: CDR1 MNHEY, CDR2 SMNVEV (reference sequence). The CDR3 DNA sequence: TGTGCCAGCAGTTTATCAGGACAGGGAAAACAGCCCCAGCATTTT. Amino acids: CASSLSGQGKQPQHF.

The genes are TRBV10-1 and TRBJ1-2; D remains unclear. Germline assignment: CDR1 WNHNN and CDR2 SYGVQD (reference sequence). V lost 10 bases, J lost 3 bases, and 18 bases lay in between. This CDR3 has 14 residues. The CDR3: CATASYKRDYGYTF. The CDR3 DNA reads TGCGCCACCGCCTCCTATAAGCGGGACTATGGCTACACCTTC.

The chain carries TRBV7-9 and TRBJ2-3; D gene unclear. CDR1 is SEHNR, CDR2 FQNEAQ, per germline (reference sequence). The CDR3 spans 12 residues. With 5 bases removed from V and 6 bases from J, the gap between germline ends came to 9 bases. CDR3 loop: CASSLIQDTQYF. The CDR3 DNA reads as TGTGCCAGCAGCCTTATCCAGGATACGCAGTATTTT.

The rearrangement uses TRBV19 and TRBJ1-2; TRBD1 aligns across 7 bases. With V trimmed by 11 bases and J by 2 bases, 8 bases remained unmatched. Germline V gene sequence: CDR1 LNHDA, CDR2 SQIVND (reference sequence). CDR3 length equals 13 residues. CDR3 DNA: TGTGCCCGGGCAGGGGGTGAAAACTATGGCTACACCTTC. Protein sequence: CARAGGENYGYTF. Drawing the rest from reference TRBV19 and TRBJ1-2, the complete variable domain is DGGITQSPKYLFRKEGQNVTLSCEQNLNHDAMYWYRQDPGQGLRLIYYSQIVNDFQKGDIAEGYSVSREKKESFPLTVTSAQKNPTAFYLCARAGGENYGYTFGSGTRLTVV.

CDR3 DNA: TGTGCCAGCAGCCTTAATCGAGGACAGGGGGCTTCTAATGAGCAGTTCTTC. Residues: CASSLNRGQGASNEQFF. This chain joins TRBV7-9 and TRBJ2-1; the match to TRBD1 covers 11 bases. Germline values: CDR1 SEHNR, CDR2 FQNEAQ (reference sequence). V was clipped by 5 bases and J by 7 bases; unmatched bases: 13. The CDR3 spans 17 residues.

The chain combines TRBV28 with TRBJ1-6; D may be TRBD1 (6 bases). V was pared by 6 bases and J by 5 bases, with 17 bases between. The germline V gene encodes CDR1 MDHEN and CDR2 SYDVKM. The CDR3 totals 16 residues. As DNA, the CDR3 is TGTGCCAGCAGGGACAGCCTAATCCGAAATAATTCACCCCTCCACTTT. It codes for CASRDSLIRNNSPLHF.

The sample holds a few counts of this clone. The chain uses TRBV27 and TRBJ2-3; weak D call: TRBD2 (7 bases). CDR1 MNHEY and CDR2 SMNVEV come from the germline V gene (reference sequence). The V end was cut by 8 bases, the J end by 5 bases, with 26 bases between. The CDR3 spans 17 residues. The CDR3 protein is CASCRRGGAEVRDTQYF. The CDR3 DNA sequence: TGTGCCAGCTGTAGAAGGGGGGGTGCCGAAGTCAGAGATACGCAGTATTTT.

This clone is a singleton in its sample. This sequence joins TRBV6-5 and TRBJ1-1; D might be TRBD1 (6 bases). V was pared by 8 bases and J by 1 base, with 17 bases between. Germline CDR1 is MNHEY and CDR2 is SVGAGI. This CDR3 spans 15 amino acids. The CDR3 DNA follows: TGTGCCAGCCTTAGAGGTAGACAGGCGAACACTGAAGCTTTCTTT. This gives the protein CASLRGRQANTEAFF.

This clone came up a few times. The CDR3 reads CASSFDRWETQYF. The CDR3 DNA follows: TGTGCCAGCAGTTTCGACAGGTGGGAGACCCAGTACTTC. The rearrangement joins TRBV6-5 to TRBJ2-5, with D possibly being TRBD1 (6 bases). The CDR3 totals 13 residues. Deletions cut 4 bases from V and 5 bases from J, with 11 bases between. Germline V CDR1 and CDR2: MNHEY, SVGAGI.

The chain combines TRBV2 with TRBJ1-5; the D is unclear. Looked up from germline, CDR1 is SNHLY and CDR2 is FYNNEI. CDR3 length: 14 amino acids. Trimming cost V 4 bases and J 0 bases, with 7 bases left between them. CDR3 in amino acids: CASSAENSNQPQHF. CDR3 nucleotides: TGTGCCAGCAGTGCTGAGAATAGCAATCAGCCCCAGCATTTT.

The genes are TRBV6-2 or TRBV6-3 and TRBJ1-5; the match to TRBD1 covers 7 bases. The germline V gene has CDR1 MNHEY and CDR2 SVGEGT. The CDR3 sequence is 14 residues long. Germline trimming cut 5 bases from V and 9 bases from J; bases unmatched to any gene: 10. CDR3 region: CASSDRVGSMPQHF. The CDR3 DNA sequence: TGTGCCAGCAGTGACAGGGTTGGATCTATGCCCCAGCATTTT.

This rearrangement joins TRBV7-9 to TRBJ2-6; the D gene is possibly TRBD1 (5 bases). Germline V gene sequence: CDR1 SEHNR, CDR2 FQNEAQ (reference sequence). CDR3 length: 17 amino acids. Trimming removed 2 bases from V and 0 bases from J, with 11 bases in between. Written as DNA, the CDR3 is TGTGCCAGCAGCTTATTTGCAGGGTACTCTGGGGCCAACGTCCTGACTTTC. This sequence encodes CASSLFAGYSGANVLTF.

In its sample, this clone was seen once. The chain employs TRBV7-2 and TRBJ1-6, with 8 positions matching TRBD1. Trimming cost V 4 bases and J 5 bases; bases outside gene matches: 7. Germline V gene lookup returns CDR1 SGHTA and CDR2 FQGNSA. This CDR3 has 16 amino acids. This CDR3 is CASSWTGIKHNSPLHF. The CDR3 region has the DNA TGTGCCAGCAGCTGGACAGGGATTAAACATAATTCACCCCTCCACTTT.

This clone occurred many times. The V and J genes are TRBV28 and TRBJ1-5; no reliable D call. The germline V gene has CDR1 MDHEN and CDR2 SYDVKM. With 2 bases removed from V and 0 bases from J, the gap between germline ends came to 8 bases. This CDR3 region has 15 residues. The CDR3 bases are TGTGCCAGCAGTTTACTAAGTTATAGCAATCAGCCCCAGCATTTT. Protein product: CASSLLSYSNQPQHF. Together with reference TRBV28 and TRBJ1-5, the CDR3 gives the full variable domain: DVKVTQSSRYLVKRTGEKVFLECVQDMDHENMFWYRQDPGLGLRLIYFSYDVKMKEKGDIPEGYSVSREKKERFSLILESASTNQTSMYLCASSLLSYSNQPQHFGDGTRLSIL.

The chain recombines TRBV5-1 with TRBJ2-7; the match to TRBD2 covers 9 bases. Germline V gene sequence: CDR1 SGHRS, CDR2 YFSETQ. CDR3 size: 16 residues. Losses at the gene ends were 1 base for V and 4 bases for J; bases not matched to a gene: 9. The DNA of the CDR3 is TGCGCCAGCAGCTTGTCCGGCGGGGGGGCCTCTTACGAGCAGTACTTC. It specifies CASSLSGGGASYEQYF.

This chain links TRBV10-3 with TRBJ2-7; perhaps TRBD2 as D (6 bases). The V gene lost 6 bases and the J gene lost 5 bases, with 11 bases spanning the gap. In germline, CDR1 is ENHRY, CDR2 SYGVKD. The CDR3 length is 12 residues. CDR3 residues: CAIRRAGNEQYF. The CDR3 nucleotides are TGTGCCATCAGGAGAGCGGGTAACGAGCAGTACTTC.

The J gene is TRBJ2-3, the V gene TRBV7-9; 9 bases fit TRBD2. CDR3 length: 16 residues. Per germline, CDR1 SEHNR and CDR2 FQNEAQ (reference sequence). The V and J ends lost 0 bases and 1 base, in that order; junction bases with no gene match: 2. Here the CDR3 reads CASSLATSGRTDTQYF. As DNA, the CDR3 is TGTGCCAGCAGCTTAGCCACTAGCGGGCGCACAGATACGCAGTATTTT.

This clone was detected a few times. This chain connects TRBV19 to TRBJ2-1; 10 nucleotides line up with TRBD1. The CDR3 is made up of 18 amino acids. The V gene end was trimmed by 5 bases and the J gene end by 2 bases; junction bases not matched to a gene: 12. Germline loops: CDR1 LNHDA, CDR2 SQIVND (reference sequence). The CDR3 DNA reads TGTGCCAGTAGTCCCCGGAGGGGGGGACAGGGGACCTACAATGAGCAGTTCTTC. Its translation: CASSPRRGGQGTYNEQFF.

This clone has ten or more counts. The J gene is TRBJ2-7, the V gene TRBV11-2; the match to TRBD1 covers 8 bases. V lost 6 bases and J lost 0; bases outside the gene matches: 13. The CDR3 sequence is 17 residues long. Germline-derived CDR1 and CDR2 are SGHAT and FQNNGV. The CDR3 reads CASRPGGSIINSYEQYF. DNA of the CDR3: TGTGCCAGCAGGCCAGGGGGCTCTATTATTAACTCCTACGAGCAGTACTTC.

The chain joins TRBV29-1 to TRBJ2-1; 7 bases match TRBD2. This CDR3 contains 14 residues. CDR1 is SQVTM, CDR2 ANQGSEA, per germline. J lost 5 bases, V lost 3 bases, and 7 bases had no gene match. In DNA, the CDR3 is TGCAGCGTTGAGCGGCTAGCGGCAAACAATGAGCAGTTCTTC. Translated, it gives CSVERLAANNEQFF.

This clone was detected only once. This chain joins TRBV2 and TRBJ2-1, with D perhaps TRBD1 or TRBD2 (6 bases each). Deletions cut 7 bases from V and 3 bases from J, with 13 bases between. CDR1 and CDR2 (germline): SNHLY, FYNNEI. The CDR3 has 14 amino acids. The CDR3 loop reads CASIEGGNYNEQFF. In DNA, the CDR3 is TGTGCCAGCATTGAGGGGGGTAACTACAATGAGCAGTTCTTC.